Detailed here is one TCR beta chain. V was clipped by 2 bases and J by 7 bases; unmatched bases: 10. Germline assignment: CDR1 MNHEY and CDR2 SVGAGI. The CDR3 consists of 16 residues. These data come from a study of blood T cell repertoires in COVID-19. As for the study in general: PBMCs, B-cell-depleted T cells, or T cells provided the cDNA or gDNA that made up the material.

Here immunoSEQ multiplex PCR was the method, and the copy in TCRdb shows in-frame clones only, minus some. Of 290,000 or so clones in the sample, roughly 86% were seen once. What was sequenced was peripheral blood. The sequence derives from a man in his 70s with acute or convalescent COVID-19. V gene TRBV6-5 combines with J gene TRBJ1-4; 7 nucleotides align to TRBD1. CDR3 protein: CASSYPSTGRSEKLFF. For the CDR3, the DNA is TGTGCCAGCAGTTACCCCTCGACAGGGCGGTCTGAAAAACTGTTTTTT.